This is a list of T cell receptor beta chains from one sample in a study of radiotherapy plus CTLA-4 blockade in lung cancer. This table comes from immunoSEQ multiplex PCR, and its TCRdb copy is limited to in-frame clones, with some not included. The repertoire includes roughly 42,000 clones, 50% to 70% of them detected once, and less than 20% sits in the top ten. Source: peripheral blood, taken from a patient treated with radiotherapy plus ipilimumab. The receptors originated from a human donor with non-small cell lung cancer who had a partial response to radiotherapy plus ipilimumab. Each CDR3 is given with its conserved first and last residue. Fields, in order: D gene, clone size, J gene, V gene, CDR3 protein, CDR3 DNA. D genes are given only for firm matches. Rows give clone size only sometimes, using once, few, many, or a class for an expanded clone.

TRBD1 . TRBJ2-3 TRBV7-7 CASSLDRASRTQYF TGTGCTAGCAGCCTGGACAGGGCCAGCCGGACGCAGTATTTT
TRBD2 . TRBJ2-1 TRBV5-1 CASSLSGGRWFNEQFF TGCGCCAGCAGCTTAAGTGGCGGGAGGTGGTTCAATGAGCAGTTCTTC
TRBD2 few TRBJ2-7 TRBV7-8 CASSLASWEGRNEQYF TGTGCCAGCAGCTTAGCGTCGTGGGAGGGCCGAAACGAGCAGTACTTC
. . TRBJ1-2 TRBV30 CAWSRPGYGYTF TGTGCCTGGAGTAGGCCAGGCTATGGCTACACCTTC
TRBD1 few TRBJ1-2 TRBV5-6 CASSSTGSYGYTF TGTGCCAGCAGCTCGACAGGGTCCTATGGCTACACCTTC
. . TRBJ2-6 TRBV27 CASSFEPGANVLTF TGTGCCAGCAGTTTTGAGCCTGGGGCCAACGTCCTGACTTTC
. . TRBJ2-2 TRBV19 CASRTGSGSTGELFF TGTGCCAGCAGAACAGGGTCAGGTTCGACCGGGGAGCTGTTTTTT
TRBD1 . TRBJ1-5 TRBV7-9 CASSLGTVSQPQHF TGTGCCAGCAGCCTCGGGACAGTATCCCAGCCCCAGCATTTT
. . TRBJ2-1 TRBV7-3 CASSLEGNEQFF TGTGCCAGCAGCTTAGAGGGCAATGAGCAGTTCTTC
TRBD1 . TRBJ1-5 TRBV5-5 CASSFIWTGDNQPQHF TGTGCCAGCAGCTTCATCTGGACAGGGGACAATCAGCCCCAGCATTTT
. . TRBJ2-7 TRBV7-9 CASSLAGGWEQYF TGTGCCAGCAGCTTGGCAGGGGGGTGGGAGCAGTACTTC
. . TRBJ2-7 TRBV6-1 CASSDALTGRQQYF TGTGCCAGCAGTGATGCCTTGACAGGAAGACAGCAGTACTTC
. . TRBJ1-1 TRBV5-1 CASSLGPQSEAFF TGCGCCAGCAGCTTGGGCCCACAGTCTGAAGCTTTCTTT
. . TRBJ2-1 TRBV4-2 CASSQTRDTQRNEQFF TGTGCCAGCAGCCAAACCCGGGACACCCAACGGAATGAGCAGTTCTTC
. . TRBJ1-1 TRBV7-9 CASSLARGGTEAFF TGTGCCAGCAGCTTAGCCAGGGGAGGGACTGAAGCTTTCTTT
TRBD2 few TRBJ2-5 TRBV6-5 CASSNAGGKTQYF TGTGCCAGCAGCAACGCGGGGGGAAAGACCCAGTACTTC
TRBD1 once TRBJ2-7 TRBV5-1 CASSTGTGSEEQYF TGCGCCAGCAGCACCGGGACAGGGTCTGAGGAGCAGTACTTC
. . TRBJ1-2 TRBV6-5 CASRKQGSRLHTF TGTGCCAGCAGAAAACAGGGCTCCCGGCTGCACACCTTC
. . TRBJ1-2 TRBV9 CASSAGWGALAFGYTF TGTGCCAGCAGCGCGGGCTGGGGAGCCCTAGCCTTCGGCTACACCTTC
TRBD1 . TRBJ2-5 TRBV5-4 CASSLDRVQETQYF TGTGCCAGCAGCCTAGACAGGGTTCAAGAGACCCAGTACTTC
TRBD1 medium-sized TRBJ1-3 TRBV6-5 CASRTGGSGNTIYF TGTGCCAGCAGAACAGGGGGCTCTGGAAACACCATATATTTT
. many TRBJ1-6 TRBV7-9 CASSLVGGHRSPLHF TGTGCCAGCAGCTTAGTTGGGGGACATCGGTCACCCCTCCACTTT
. . TRBJ2-6 TRBV5-6 CASQSGPSGANVLTF TGTGCCAGCCAAAGTGGGCCGTCTGGGGCCAACGTCCTGACTTTC
TRBD1 once TRBJ1-1 TRBV4-2 CASSHDRGQTEAFF TGTGCCAGCAGCCACGACAGGGGGCAAACTGAAGCTTTCTTT
. . TRBJ2-1 TRBV2 CASNSKSSIPVNEQFF TGTGCCAGCAACTCAAAAAGTAGCATCCCCGTCAATGAGCAGTTCTTC
TRBD1 . TRBJ2-6 TRBV30 CAWELSGTGWLGANVLTF TGTGCCTGGGAGTTATCCGGGACAGGGTGGTTGGGGGCCAACGTCCTGACTTTC
TRBD1 few TRBJ2-2 TRBV11-3 CASSLIRGPNTGELFF TGTGCCAGCAGCTTAATTAGGGGGCCGAACACCGGGGAGCTGTTTTTT
. . TRBJ2-1 TRBV11-1 CASGRGGREQFF TGTGCCAGCGGCCGGGGTGGCAGGGAGCAGTTCTTC
. . TRBJ2-3 TRBV19 CASSFNLEDTQYF TGTGCCAGTAGTTTTAACTTGGAGGATACGCAGTATTTT
TRBD1 . TRBJ2-4 TRBV6-1 CASSSRQGLNIQYF TGTGCCAGCAGTTCCCGACAGGGGCTAAACATTCAGTACTTC
. . TRBJ2-1 TRBV7-8 CASSFSSYNEQFF TGTGCCAGCAGCTTTAGCTCCTACAATGAGCAGTTCTTC
. . TRBJ2-7 TRBV19 CASSGPTRAEQYF TGTGCCAGTTCCGGCCCTACTAGAGCCGAGCAGTACTTC
TRBD1 . TRBJ1-1 TRBV7-6 CASSLGGTGNTEAFF TGTGCCAGCAGCTTAGGAGGGACAGGGAACACTGAAGCTTTCTTT
. . TRBJ2-7 TRBV4-2 CASSFNSYEQYF TGTGCCAGCAGCTTCAACAGCTACGAGCAGTACTTC
TRBD1 . TRBJ1-2 TRBV19 CASSVDRGKVYGYTF TGTGCCAGTAGTGTGGACAGGGGTAAGGTTTATGGCTACACCTTC
. . TRBJ2-1 TRBV6-6 CARSRAGEQFF TGTGCCAGGTCCCGAGCAGGGGAGCAGTTCTTC
. once TRBJ2-7 TRBV7-8 CASSIGWSSYEQYF TGTGCCAGCAGTATTGGATGGAGCTCCTACGAGCAGTACTTC
TRBD2 once TRBJ2-1 TRBV25-1 CASSELETSGGYYNEQFF TGTGCCAGCAGTGAATTAGAGACTAGCGGGGGTTACTACAATGAGCAGTTCTTC
TRBD2 . TRBJ2-1 TRBV9 CASSPGGTRYRSLDNEQFF TGTGCCAGCAGCCCCGGTGGGACTAGATACCGTTCTTTAGACAATGAGCAGTTCTTC
. . TRBJ2-2 TRBV4-2 CASSQEGHVLGTGELFF TGTGCCAGCAGCCAAGAGGGACATGTTCTTGGGACCGGGGAGCTGTTTTTT